This T cell receptor (beta chain) was sequenced in a study of low-dose radiotherapy and immunotherapy resistance in tumors. J lost 2 bases, V lost 6 bases, and 4 bases had no gene match. CDR1 is DFQATT and CDR2 is SNEGSKA in the germline V gene (reference sequence). The length of the CDR3 is 13 residues. TRAV- and TRBV-specific primers primed first-strand cDNA, covering alpha and beta chains. TCR amplification involved around 22 PCR cycles with a constant-region primer and V-primer adapter. From the reads, TCRdb called clonotypes with MiXCR, one entry per CDR3 protein. The table shows some 38,000 distinct CDR3 sequences, with more than 20% occurring only once. Time point noted: after trial treatment. The sample's treatment: LDRT plus nivolumab, ipilimumab, low-dose cyclophosphamide and aspirin (RACIN trial). This clonotype showed up many times.

The sequence derives from a female donor with ovarian cancer. The sequencing here drew on PBMCs, taken after low-dose radiotherapy plus immunotherapy. V usage is TRBV20-1 and J usage is TRBJ2-1; 7 bases match TRBD1. CDR3 DNA: TGCAGTGCCGTAGACAGGGCCTACAATGAGCAGTTCTTC. Translated, it gives CSAVDRAYNEQFF.